These 13 T cell receptor beta chains were sequenced from one sample in a study of blood T cell repertoires in COVID-19. Clones were sequenced by immunoSEQ multiplex PCR, and TCRdb holds only the in-frame ones, with some missing. The table lists around 100,000 clones, roughly four fifths of them singletons, with approximately 24% in the top ten. The material sequenced was peripheral blood. The receptors here all came from a human donor in a cohort sampled during active COVID-19.

The CDR3 loop is CASTAGRFNYGYTF. As DNA, the CDR3 is TGCGCCAGCACCGCGGGCCGGTTTAACTATGGCTACACCTTC. J is TRBJ1-2 and V is TRBV4-3; the D is unclear. Germline V gene lookup returns CDR1 LGHNA and CDR2 YSLEER. V lost 7 bases and J lost 1, with 13 bases in between. CDR3 length: 14 residues.

The chain uses TRBV18 and TRBJ1-1; a possible D gene is TRBD1 (6 bases). In germline, CDR1 is KGHSH, CDR2 LQKENI. There are 15 residues in the CDR3. The V end lost 0 bases, the J end lost 0 bases, and 8 bases lay between the germline ends. DNA of the CDR3: TGTGCCAGCTCACCACCGGGGGACATGAACACTGAAGCTTTCTTT. It is translated as CASSPPGDMNTEAFF.

The gene calls are TRBV7-8 and TRBJ2-1, with D possibly matching TRBD2 (6 bases). CDR3 length: 18 amino acids. The germline CDR1 and CDR2 sequences are SGHVS and FQNEAQ. Trimming removed 3 bases from V and 2 bases from J, with 20 bases in between. As DNA, the CDR3 is TGTGCCAGCAGCTTTCCGAAGGGGACTTTGCCTACCTACAATGAGCAGTTCTTC. Translation gives CASSFPKGTLPTYNEQFF.

V is TRBV27 and J is TRBJ1-2, with D tentatively TRBD1 (5 bases). There are 12 residues in the CDR3. The V end was cut by 2 bases, the J end by 6 bases, with 7 bases between. Germline V lookup: CDR1 MNHEY, CDR2 SMNVEV (reference sequence). The CDR3 DNA follows: TGTGCCAGCAGTTTACAGGGTAATGGCTACACCTTC. Translated, it gives CASSLQGNGYTF.

The genes are TRBV28 and TRBJ2-1; 7 nucleotides agree with TRBD1. The trim removed 8 bases at V and 5 bases at J, leaving 9 bases unmatched. The V gene's germline CDR1 is MDHEN and CDR2 SYDVKM. The CDR3 covers 14 residues. CDR3 in DNA: TGTGCCAGCGGTTCCGGACAGGCAAACAATGAGCAGTTCTTC. Protein sequence: CASGSGQANNEQFF.

This chain connects TRBV7-3 to TRBJ1-2; 7 nucleotides align to TRBD1. After removal of 1 base from V and 7 bases from J, the junction contained 3 bases not matched to a gene. Germline loops: CDR1 SGHTA, CDR2 FQGTGA. The CDR3 loop spans 13 amino acids. CDR3 residues: CASSLSPGGGYTF. The CDR3 DNA reads TGTGCCAGCAGCTTAAGTCCAGGGGGTGGCTACACCTTC.

This chain uses TRBV7-9 with TRBJ2-2, with 8 nucleotides matching TRBD2. The CDR3 covers 15 residues. Trimming removed 3 bases from V and 7 bases from J; junction bases left unmatched: 7. Germline V lookup: CDR1 SEHNR, CDR2 FQNEAQ (reference sequence). The CDR3 sequence: CASSFPGGLVGELFF. In DNA, the CDR3 is TGTGCCAGCAGCTTCCCGGGGGGGCTAGTCGGGGAGCTGTTTTTT.

V gene TRBV9 combines with J gene TRBJ2-5; possible D gene TRBD1, 7 bases. Per the germline V gene, CDR1 is SGDLS and CDR2 is YYNGEE. The V end lost 6 bases, the J end lost 2 bases, and 17 bases lay between the germline ends. This CDR3 has 15 amino acids. CDR3 sequence reads: CASTGEQGRQETQYF. For the CDR3, the DNA is TGTGCCAGCACCGGCGAACAGGGGAGGCAAGAGACCCAGTACTTC. The full variable domain, completed using reference TRBV9 and TRBJ2-5, is DSGVTQTPKHLITATGQRVTLRCSPRSGDLSVYWYQQSLDQGLQFLIQYYNGEERAKGNILERFSAQQFPDLHSELNLSSLELGDSALYFCASTGEQGRQETQYFGPGTRLLVL.

Points on this clone: This CDR3 is also generated by other DNA sequences in the sample. J is TRBJ1-3 and V is TRBV6-5, with D perhaps matching TRBD1 (6 bases). CDR3 size: 15 residues. The germline gives CDR1 MNHEY, CDR2 SVGAGI. V dropped 0 bases and J dropped 1 base, with 7 bases sitting between them. The CDR3 sequence: CASSYSRGSGNTIYF. In DNA, the CDR3 is TGTGCCAGCAGTTACTCAAGGGGGTCTGGAAACACCATATATTTT.

This rearrangement joins TRBV19 to TRBJ2-1; possible D gene TRBD1, 6 bases. Germline V gene data show CDR1 as LNHDA and CDR2 as SQIVND (reference sequence). The CDR3 extends over 11 amino acids. The V end lost 4 bases, the J end lost 11 bases, and 9 bases lay between the germline ends. The DNA of the CDR3 is TGTGCCAGTAGTAATACAGGGAAGCAGTTCTTC. This sequence encodes CASSNTGKQFF.

This clone was counted a single time. This rearrangement joins TRBV11-3 to TRBJ2-1; 8 bases line up with TRBD2. Trimming cost V 5 bases and J 3 bases; bases outside gene matches: 9. CDR3 length: 16 residues. The germline gives CDR1 SGHNT, CDR2 YENEEA. The CDR3 nucleotides are TGTGCCAGCAGCCGCTCCAGCGGGGGAATCTACAATGAGCAGTTCTTC. It codes for CASSRSSGGIYNEQFF.

V and J are TRBV20-1 and TRBJ2-5; 7 bases are a match to TRBD2. The germline CDR1 and CDR2 sequences are DFQATT and SNEGSKA (reference sequence). V lost 3 bases, J lost 5 bases, and 12 bases stayed unmatched. The CDR3 length is 15 residues. The CDR3 spells CSASLRSGSPETQYF. The CDR3 DNA reads TGCAGTGCTAGTTTGCGTAGCGGGTCCCCCGAGACCCAGTACTTC.

V usage is TRBV7-8 and J usage is TRBJ1-2, with D maybe TRBD1 (5 bases). The CDR3 is made up of 14 amino acids. V was pared by 5 bases and J by 4 bases, with 14 bases between. Per the germline V gene, CDR1 is SGHVS and CDR2 is FQNEAQ. For the CDR3, the DNA is TGTGCCAGCAGCCAACAGCAGGGAACCTATGGCTACACCTTC. Protein: CASSQQQGTYGYTF.